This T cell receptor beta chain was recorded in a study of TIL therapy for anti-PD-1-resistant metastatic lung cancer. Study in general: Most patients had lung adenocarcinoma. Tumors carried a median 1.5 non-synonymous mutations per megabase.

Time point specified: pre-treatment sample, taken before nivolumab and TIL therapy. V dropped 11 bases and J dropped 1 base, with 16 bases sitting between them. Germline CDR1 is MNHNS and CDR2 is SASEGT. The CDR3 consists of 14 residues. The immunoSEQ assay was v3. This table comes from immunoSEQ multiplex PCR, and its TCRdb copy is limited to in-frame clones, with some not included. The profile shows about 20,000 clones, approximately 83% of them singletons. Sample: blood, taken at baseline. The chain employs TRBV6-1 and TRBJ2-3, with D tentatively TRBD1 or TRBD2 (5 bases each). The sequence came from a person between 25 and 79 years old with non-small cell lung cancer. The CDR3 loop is CAARQGDGTDTQYF. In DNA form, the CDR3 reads TGTGCCGCCAGGCAGGGAGACGGCACAGATACGCAGTATTTT.